The TCR beta chain under discussion was sequenced for a study of blood T cell repertoires in COVID-19. Background on the study: PBMCs, B-cell-depleted T cells, or T cells were the source of the cDNA or gDNA that made up the material.

Sequencing used immunoSEQ multiplex PCR; TCRdb keeps in-frame clones, though not all of them. Seen here are some 250,000 clones, roughly 85% observed once, and the top ten hold approximately 2%. The participants were between roughly 18 and 90 years old and came from fewer than 25 US areas. Self-reported history from a screening survey and questionnaire set each donor's cohort. The receptor's source is a woman aged 45-59 years who had recovered from COVID-19. Sequencing used PBMCs or T cells enriched from blood (not recorded which).

CDR3 DNA: TGTGCCAGCAGCTTTAGGGGGCAGGTGGATACGCAGTATTTT. Its translation: CASSFRGQVDTQYF. J is TRBJ2-3 and V is TRBV7-9, with 7 bases matching TRBD1. CDR1 is SEHNR and CDR2 is FQNEAQ in the germline V gene (reference sequence). The V segment lost 3 bases and the J segment 6 bases; nucleotides outside the gene matches: 6. The CDR3 runs to 14 residues.